Listed here are 6 T cell receptor beta chains from one sample, sequenced in a study of metastatic and nonmetastatic thyroid tumors. Thyroid surgery had not been preceded by any treatment in any patient. TCRdb re-called clones from the PCR reads using MiXCR. This table has 23,000 or so clones, roughly 20% appearing once. The specimen sequenced was blood. The receptors shown here come from a male donor with papillary thyroid cancer or a benign thyroid nodule (not recorded which). Some clones in this sample may be carry-over from other donors' samples.

This clone was detected many times. The same CDR3 can be traced to other DNA sequences in this sample. This sequence joins TRBV6-5 and TRBJ1-1, with 9 bases that match TRBD1. Germline CDR1 MNHEY, CDR2 SVGAGI. Germline trimming cut 2 bases from V and 4 bases from J; bases unmatched to any gene: 5. The CDR3 runs 15 residues. The CDR3 coding sequence is TGTGCCAGCAGTTACCTCATGACAGGGGGCACTGAAGCTTTCTTT. Its protein product is CASSYLMTGGTEAFF.

Many counts were recorded for this clone. This chain connects TRBV28 to TRBJ1-1, with D unresolved. The CDR3 is 12 amino acids. Germline CDR1 is MDHEN and CDR2 is SYDVKM. Trimming pared 0 bases from V and 1 base from J, leaving 0 bases between. This CDR3 is CASSLWNTEAFF. CDR3 sequence (DNA): TGTGCCAGCAGTTTATGGAACACTGAAGCTTTCTTT.

Ten or more counts support this clone. The J gene is TRBJ1-6, the V gene TRBV7-3; D is unresolved. This CDR3 contains 13 residues. CDR1 and CDR2 from the germline V gene are SGHTA and FQGTGA. V shed 0 bases and J shed 11 bases, with 8 bases lying between them. CDR3 protein: CASSLTFLAPLHF. DNA of the CDR3: TGTGCCAGCAGCTTAACGTTTTTAGCACCCCTCCACTTT. Based on the CDR3 plus reference TRBV7-3 and TRBJ1-6, the full variable domain is GAGVSQTPSNKVTEKGKYVELRCDPISGHTALYWYRQSLGQGPEFLIYFQGTGAADDSGLPNDRFFAVRPEGSVSTLKIQRTERGDSAVYLCASSLTFLAPLHFGNGTRLTVT.

This clone was seen repeatedly, ten times or more. The chain couples TRBV2 to TRBJ1-1, with a possible D match to TRBD1 (6 bases). Germline CDR1 is SNHLY and CDR2 is FYNNEI. The CDR3 sequence is 14 residues long. Trimming stripped 6 bases from V and 3 bases from J, with 14 bases between. The chain's CDR3 is CASRLTGSYTEAFF. CDR3 in DNA: TGTGCCAGCAGGCTAACAGGGTCCTACACTGAAGCTTTCTTT.

This clone was counted at least ten times. The chain is built from TRBV6-5 and TRBJ1-1, with D hard to call. Trimming shortened V by 2 bases and J by 3 bases, and 7 bases separated the two germline ends. Germline V CDR1 and CDR2: MNHEY, SVGAGI. The CDR3 consists of 13 residues. CDR3 in amino acids: CASSYGWDTEAFF. The CDR3 DNA is TGTGCCAGCAGTTACGGTTGGGACACTGAAGCTTTCTTT.

The chain combines TRBV5-1 with TRBJ2-3; 8 positions match TRBD1. The J segment lost 5 bases and the V segment lost 0 bases, leaving 5 bases of the junction unmatched. The CDR3 covers 15 residues. CDR1 and CDR2 (germline): SGHRS, YFSETQ. The CDR3 region is CASSLAQGVVDTQYF. The CDR3 region has the DNA TGCGCCAGCAGCTTGGCACAGGGGGTTGTAGATACGCAGTATTTT. The full variable domain, its missing parts supplied by reference TRBV5-1 and TRBJ2-3, is KAGVTQTPRYLIKTRGQQVTLSCSPISGHRSVSWYQQTPGQGLQFLFEYFSETQRNKGNFPGRFSGRQFSNSRSEMNVSTLELGDSALYLCASSLAQGVVDTQYFGPGTRLTVL.